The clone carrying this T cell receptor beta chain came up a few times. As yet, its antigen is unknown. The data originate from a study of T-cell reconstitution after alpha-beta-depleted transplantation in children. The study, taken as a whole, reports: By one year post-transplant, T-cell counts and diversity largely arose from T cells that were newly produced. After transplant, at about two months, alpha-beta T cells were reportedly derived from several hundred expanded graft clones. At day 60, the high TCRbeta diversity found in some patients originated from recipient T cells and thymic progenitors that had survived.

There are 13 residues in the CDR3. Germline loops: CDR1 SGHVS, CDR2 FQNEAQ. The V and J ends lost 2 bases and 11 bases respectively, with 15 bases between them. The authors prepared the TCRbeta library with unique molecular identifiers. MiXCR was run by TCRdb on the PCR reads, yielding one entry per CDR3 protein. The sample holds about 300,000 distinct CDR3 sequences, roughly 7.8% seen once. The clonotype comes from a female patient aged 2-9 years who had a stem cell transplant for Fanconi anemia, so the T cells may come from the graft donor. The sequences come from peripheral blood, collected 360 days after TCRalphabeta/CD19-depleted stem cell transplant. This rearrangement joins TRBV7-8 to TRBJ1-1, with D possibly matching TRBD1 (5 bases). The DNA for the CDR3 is TGTGCCAGCAGCTTAAAACCGGGAGGGGATGCTTTCTTT. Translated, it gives CASSLKPGGDAFF.